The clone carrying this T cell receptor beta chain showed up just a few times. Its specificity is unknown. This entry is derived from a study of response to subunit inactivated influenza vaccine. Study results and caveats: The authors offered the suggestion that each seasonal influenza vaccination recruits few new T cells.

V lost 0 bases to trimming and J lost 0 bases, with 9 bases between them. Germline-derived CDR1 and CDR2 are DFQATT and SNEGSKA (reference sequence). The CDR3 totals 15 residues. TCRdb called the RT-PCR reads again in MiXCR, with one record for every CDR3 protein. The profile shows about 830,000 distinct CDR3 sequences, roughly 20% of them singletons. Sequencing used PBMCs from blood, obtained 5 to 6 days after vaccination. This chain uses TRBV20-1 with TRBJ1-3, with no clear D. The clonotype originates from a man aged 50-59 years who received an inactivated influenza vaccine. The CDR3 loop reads CSARDALYSGNTIYF. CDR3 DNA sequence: TGCAGTGCTAGAGATGCTCTTTACTCTGGAAACACCATATATTTT.